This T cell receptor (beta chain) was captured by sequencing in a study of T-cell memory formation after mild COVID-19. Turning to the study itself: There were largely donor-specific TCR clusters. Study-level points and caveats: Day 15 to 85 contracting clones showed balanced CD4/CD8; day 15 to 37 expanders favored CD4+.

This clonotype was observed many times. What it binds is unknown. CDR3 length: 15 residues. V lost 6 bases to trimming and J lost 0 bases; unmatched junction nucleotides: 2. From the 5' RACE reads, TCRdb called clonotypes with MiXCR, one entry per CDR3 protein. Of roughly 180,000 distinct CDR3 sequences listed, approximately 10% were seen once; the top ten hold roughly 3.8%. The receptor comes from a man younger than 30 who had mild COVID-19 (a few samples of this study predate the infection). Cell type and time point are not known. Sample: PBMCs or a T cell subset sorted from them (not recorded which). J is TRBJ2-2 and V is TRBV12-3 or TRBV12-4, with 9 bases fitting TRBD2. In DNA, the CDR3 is TGTGCCAGCAGGACTAGCGGCTCGAACACCGGGGAGCTGTTTTTT. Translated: CASRTSGSNTGELFF.